One sample yielded the 18 T cell receptor beta chains listed below, sequenced in a study of T cells in Graves' hyperthyroidism and ophthalmopathy. RNA transcripts yielded amplified TCR beta CDR3 regions. TCR CDR3 underwent first-round RT-PCR with the HTBI primer set. One entry per CDR3 protein results from TCRdb running MiXCR on the multiplex PCR reads. Found here are about 610,000 distinct CDR3 sequences, approximately 14% of them singletons; the top ten hold approximately 4.2%. The sequencing input was blood. These receptors originate from a middle-aged woman with Graves' ophthalmopathy.

This clonotype was recorded at least ten times. The chain joins TRBV6-1 to TRBJ1-5; 10 positions match TRBD1. The germline gives CDR1 MNHNS, CDR2 SASEGT. The CDR3 sequence is 16 residues long. V lost 6 bases, J lost 4 bases, and 9 bases stayed unmatched. CDR3 sequence (DNA): TGTGCCAGCAGAGAGAGACAGGGGGCGGGTAATCAGCCCCAGCATTTT. It encodes CASRERQGAGNQPQHF.

There are many counts of this clonotype. The chain is built from TRBV10-3 and TRBJ2-7, with 8 bases lining up with TRBD2. V shed 0 bases and J 5 bases; nucleotides not matched to a gene: 6. Germline loops: CDR1 ENHRY, CDR2 SYGVKD. The CDR3 has 15 residues. The CDR3 spells CAISESTSVSDEQYF. CDR3 DNA sequence: TGTGCCATCAGTGAGTCGACTAGCGTATCGGACGAGCAGTACTTC.

Ten or more counts support this clonotype. The CDR3, as DNA: TGTGCCAGCAGTCGGGGCCATTCCTACGAGCAGTACTTC. Translation: CASSRGHSYEQYF. This chain connects TRBV6-2 or TRBV6-3 to TRBJ2-7, with D perhaps matching TRBD1 or TRBD2 (5 bases each). The CDR3 sequence is 13 residues long. Germline CDR1 is MNHEY and CDR2 is SVGEGT. The ends were cut back, 5 bases at V and 1 base at J, with 9 bases in the middle.

This clonotype was seen many times. CDR3 in amino acids: CASSQALGTTPYEQYF. The DNA for the CDR3 is TGTGCCAGCAGCCAAGCCCTTGGGACTACCCCCTACGAGCAGTACTTC. The chain uses TRBV4-2 and TRBJ2-7, with 7 bases lining up with TRBD2. The CDR3 is 16 amino acids. Germline V CDR1 and CDR2: LGHNA, YNFKEQ. V dropped 1 base and J dropped 2; count of bases not matched to a gene: 8.

Ten or more counts support this clonotype. V usage is TRBV7-6 and J usage is TRBJ2-7; D ambiguous. This CDR3 has 13 residues. V gave up 4 bases and J gave up 0 bases, with 7 bases separating them. Germline loops: CDR1 SGHVS, CDR2 FNYEAQ. The CDR3, as DNA: TGTGCCAGCAGCTCCCATAACTCCTACGAGCAGTACTTC. It yields the protein CASSSHNSYEQYF.

The chain joins TRBV30 to TRBJ1-2, with 9 bases fitting TRBD1. The CDR3 has 15 amino acids. Germline loops: CDR1 GTSNPN, CDR2 SVGIG (reference sequence). Germline trimming cut 1 base from V and 2 bases from J; bases unmatched to any gene: 5. Here the CDR3 reads CAWSAGTGPNYGYTF. CDR3 nucleotide sequence: TGTGCCTGGAGTGCCGGGACAGGGCCGAACTATGGCTACACCTTC.

This chain connects TRBV30 to TRBJ1-3; perhaps TRBD1 as D (5 bases). The germline gives CDR1 GTSNPN, CDR2 SVGIG (reference sequence). The CDR3 runs to 15 residues. The V and J ends lost 0 bases and 0 bases respectively, with 9 bases between them. The CDR3, as DNA: TGTGCCTGGAGTGTCTCGGGGCTCTCTGGAAACACCATATATTTT. This sequence encodes CAWSVSGLSGNTIYF. Full variable domain (remainder filled in from reference TRBV30 and TRBJ1-3): SQTIHQWPATLVQPVGSPLSLECTVEGTSNPNLYWYRQAAGRGLQLLFYSVGIGQISSEVPQNLSASRPQDRQFILSSKKLLLSDSGFYLCAWSVSGLSGNTIYFGEGSWLTVV.

This clonotype turned up a few times. The V call is TRBV4-3, the J call TRBJ2-7; D ambiguous. Per germline, CDR1 LGHNA and CDR2 YSLEER. The CDR3 is 14 amino acids. Trimming cost V 0 bases and J 5 bases, with 11 bases left between them. CDR3 loop: CASSQDRTFHEQYF. Written as DNA, the CDR3 is TGCGCCAGCAGCCAAGATAGGACCTTCCACGAGCAGTACTTC.

In its sample, this clonotype was seen many times. The chain joins TRBV6-5 to TRBJ1-2; D gene uncertain. V gave up 0 bases and J gave up 6 bases, with 20 bases separating them. Germline V gene data show CDR1 as MNHEY and CDR2 as SVGAGI. The CDR3 runs to 17 residues. The CDR3 region is CASSYSLTSWQADGYTF. The DNA of the CDR3 is TGTGCCAGCAGTTACTCGCTGACTTCCTGGCAGGCAGATGGCTACACCTTC.

The table lists this clonotype with many counts. The chain couples TRBV28 to TRBJ2-5, with 13 bases identical to TRBD2. Germline loops: CDR1 MDHEN, CDR2 SYDVKM. The V segment lost 6 bases and the J segment 4 bases; nucleotides outside the gene matches: 8. The CDR3 is 16 amino acids. In nucleotides, the CDR3 is TGTGCCAGCAGCCCAAGGACTAGCGGGAGTGCAGAGACCCAGTACTTC. Translated, it gives CASSPRTSGSAETQYF. Filled out from reference TRBV28 and TRBJ2-5, the complete variable domain reads DVKVTQSSRYLVKRTGEKVFLECVQDMDHENMFWYRQDPGLGLRLIYFSYDVKMKEKGDIPEGYSVSREKKERFSLILESASTNQTSMYLCASSPRTSGSAETQYFGPGTRLLVL.

This clonotype appeared many times. The chain uses TRBV6-5 and TRBJ1-5; unclear D gene. The CDR3 runs 13 residues. In germline, CDR1 is MNHEY, CDR2 SVGAGI. V lost 2 bases to trimming and J lost 5 bases, with 7 bases between them. The CDR3 bases are TGTGCCAGCAGTTACAGGGCGGATCAGCCCCAGCATTTT. The encoded protein is CASSYRADQPQHF.

This clonotype showed up many times. The chain carries TRBV29-1 and TRBJ2-5, with 11 bases matching TRBD2. CDR1 SQVTM and CDR2 ANQGSEA come from the germline V gene. This CDR3 comprises 16 residues. The V and J ends lost 6 bases and 3 bases, in that order; junction bases with no gene match: 12. CDR3 in DNA: TGCAGCGTCTCCCTTCTACTAGCGGGAGTTGAAGAGACCCAGTACTTC. Protein: CSVSLLLAGVEETQYF.

This clonotype was recorded a few times. The CDR3, as DNA: TGTGCCAGCAGCTCTCACCGGCTAGGGTACCAAGAGACCCAGTACTTC. Protein sequence: CASSSHRLGYQETQYF. V usage is TRBV28 and J usage is TRBJ2-5; D call uncertain. Trimming removed 6 bases at V and 0 bases at J, with 17 bases between. The CDR3 is 16 amino acids. Germline CDR1 is MDHEN and CDR2 is SYDVKM.

This clonotype was counted many times. Here the CDR3 DNA reads TGCAGCGTTGAAGGGACAGGGGGCGCATCCTACGAGCAGTACTTC. As protein: CSVEGTGGASYEQYF. The V gene is TRBV29-1, the J gene TRBJ2-7; 11 nucleotides line up with TRBD1. CDR3 length equals 15 residues. Germline V CDR1 and CDR2: SQVTM, ANQGSEA. J was trimmed by 1 base and V by 1 base; bases with no gene match: 3.

This clonotype was picked up many times. This chain connects TRBV20-1 to TRBJ1-2; D is undetermined. This CDR3 spans 15 amino acids. V gave up 3 bases and J gave up 0 bases, with 14 bases separating them. Per the germline V gene, CDR1 is DFQATT and CDR2 is SNEGSKA (reference sequence). DNA of the CDR3: TGCAGTGCTAGTAGTCAGTTCCTAGCTAACTATGGCTACACCTTC. As protein: CSASSQFLANYGYTF.

This clonotype was seen repeatedly, ten times or more. This chain connects TRBV6-4 to TRBJ2-1; 15 nucleotides agree with TRBD2. This CDR3 region has 15 residues. The germline gives CDR1 MRHNA, CDR2 SNTAGT. J lost 7 bases, V lost 7 bases, and 5 bases had no gene match. Here the CDR3 reads CASTGTSGRPNEQFF. As DNA, the CDR3 is TGTGCCAGCACCGGGACTAGCGGGAGGCCGAATGAGCAGTTCTTC.

This clonotype was detected ten times or more. The chain couples TRBV20-1 to TRBJ1-2; D is undetermined. V was cut by 0 bases and J by 8 bases, with 10 bases left in between. From germline, CDR1 is DFQATT and CDR2 SNEGSKA (reference sequence). The CDR3 is 12 residues long. The CDR3 DNA follows: TGCAGTGCTAGAGATCGGGAGTGGGGCTACACCTTC. Protein sequence: CSARDREWGYTF.

This chain uses TRBV7-9 with TRBJ2-7; 7 positions agree with TRBD1. V trimming: 1 base; J trimming: 4 bases; junction bases outside the gene matches: 4. Germline loops: CDR1 SEHNR, CDR2 FQNEAQ (reference sequence). This CDR3 region has 14 residues. The DNA of the CDR3 is TGTGCCAGCAGCTTAGAGGACAGGAAGTACGAGCAGTACTTC. Translated: CASSLEDRKYEQYF.